This TCR beta chain was sequenced in a study of post-analysis software for immune sequencing data. Whole-study context: Several disease courses (relapsing-remitting, secondary progressive and progressive-relapsing) of multiple sclerosis were included.

The CDR3 has 15 amino acids. V shed 4 bases, J shed 6 bases, and the junction held 7 bases outside the gene matches. Comments on this clonotype: Its antigen is not identified.

Study-level results: Among multiple sclerosis patients, normalized Chao1 diversity was significantly below that of controls. Elevated frequency relative to controls characterized 4 or 5 TRBV segments in patients, TRBV5-6, TRBV5-1 and TRBV20-1 among them. Samples prepared in the same batch strongly co-clustered by F measure.

Prepared TCR beta cDNA libraries contained unique molecular identifiers. cDNA molecules numbering about 480,000 came from approximately 1 to 10 million T cells. TCRdb re-called the PCR reads with MiXCR, one entry per CDR3 protein. The sample has about 760,000 distinct CDR3 sequences, roughly 29% seen once; the top ten hold approximately 0.55%. The source is a girl between 5 and 17 years old with multiple sclerosis. The chain employs TRBV12-3 or TRBV12-4 and TRBJ1-5, with 9 bases aligning to TRBD1. Sequencing was carried out using blood. The CDR3 DNA reads TGTGCCAGCAGTTCCACAGGGGGCGAGGGTCAGCCCCAGCATTTT. Protein product: CASSSTGGEGQPQHF.